The rows below give T cell receptor beta chains drawn from one sample of a study of OX40 agonist ivuxolimab in advanced cancers. TCRdb keeps only in-frame clones here, not all; method: immunoSEQ multiplex PCR. The sample shows around 76,000 clones, roughly 85% of them seen only once. Sequencing was performed on CD4+ or CD8+ T cells sorted from blood, taken in a trial of the OX40 agonist ivuxolimab. All receptors come from an adult with an advanced solid tumor such as melanoma, head and neck, liver or kidney cancer. CDR3s leave out the opening cysteine and the closing phenylalanine or tryptophan. D genes are given only for firm matches. Some rows have no size entry. The others give once, few or many, or a class for an expanded clone.

v_call: TRBV4-1; cdr3_length: 15; clone_size: -; d_call: -; cdr3_aa: ASSQVLATVMNSPLH
v_call: TRBV28; cdr3_length: 12; clone_size: -; d_call: -; cdr3_aa: ASSLPRARGEQY
v_call: TRBV4-2; cdr3_length: 13; clone_size: -; d_call: TRBD1; cdr3_aa: ASSQQGDGNQPQH
v_call: TRBV30; cdr3_length: 12; clone_size: -; d_call: -; cdr3_aa: AWSVLSGNEKLF
v_call: TRBV4-1; cdr3_length: 11; clone_size: -; d_call: -; cdr3_aa: ASSQVGNYGYT
v_call: TRBV2; cdr3_length: 17; clone_size: once; d_call: -; cdr3_aa: ASQSREPGPLVVNYGYT
v_call: TRBV5-4; cdr3_length: 12; clone_size: -; d_call: TRBD1; cdr3_aa: ASSSVQGADEQY
v_call: TRBV11-2; cdr3_length: 11; clone_size: -; d_call: -; cdr3_aa: ASSPRDGYGYT
v_call: TRBV27; cdr3_length: 13; clone_size: -; d_call: TRBD1; cdr3_aa: ASSQRTGGGYGYT
v_call: TRBV30; cdr3_length: 11; clone_size: once; d_call: -; cdr3_aa: AWSEGTTETQY
v_call: TRBV7-9; cdr3_length: 12; clone_size: -; d_call: -; cdr3_aa: ASSLVSGDDEAF
v_call: TRBV2; cdr3_length: 10; clone_size: -; d_call: -; cdr3_aa: ASSPRVRGYT
v_call: TRBV5-1; cdr3_length: 12; clone_size: -; d_call: TRBD1; cdr3_aa: ASSLGQGAFEQF
v_call: TRBV5-4; cdr3_length: 13; clone_size: -; d_call: -; cdr3_aa: ASSTLRKRGDGYT
v_call: TRBV7-2; cdr3_length: 14; clone_size: -; d_call: -; cdr3_aa: ASSPSPVRAGNTIY
v_call: TRBV4-2; cdr3_length: 13; clone_size: -; d_call: -; cdr3_aa: ASSQDLLGDTEAF
v_call: TRBV5-6; cdr3_length: 12; clone_size: -; d_call: -; cdr3_aa: ASSLGQKHQPQH
v_call: TRBV5-1; cdr3_length: 14; clone_size: -; d_call: -; cdr3_aa: ASSSRTGGAGYEQY
v_call: TRBV6-6; cdr3_length: 13; clone_size: -; d_call: -; cdr3_aa: ASSTLQGSLGALH
v_call: TRBV7-2; cdr3_length: 13; clone_size: -; d_call: -; cdr3_aa: ASSPKRGVNQPQH
v_call: TRBV6-5; cdr3_length: 12; clone_size: -; d_call: -; cdr3_aa: ASSYGYNNNEQF
v_call: TRBV29-1; cdr3_length: 11; clone_size: -; d_call: -; cdr3_aa: SGVRDGAYGYT
v_call: TRBV7-3; cdr3_length: 11; clone_size: -; d_call: -; cdr3_aa: AILRGEGTEAF
v_call: TRBV7-8; cdr3_length: 12; clone_size: -; d_call: -; cdr3_aa: ASSSVTSTDTQY
v_call: TRBV5-1; cdr3_length: 12; clone_size: -; d_call: -; cdr3_aa: ASSSTQGMDGYT
v_call: TRBV7-9; cdr3_length: 13; clone_size: -; d_call: -; cdr3_aa: ASSLGRGSLYGYT
v_call: TRBV5-4; cdr3_length: 14; clone_size: once; d_call: TRBD1; cdr3_aa: ASSSPRDRWNTEAF
v_call: TRBV7-9; cdr3_length: 13; clone_size: few; d_call: -; cdr3_aa: ASSPMEGLNTEAF
v_call: TRBV7-2; cdr3_length: 13; clone_size: -; d_call: TRBD2; cdr3_aa: ASSLERGAWYEQY
v_call: TRBV5-5; cdr3_length: 13; clone_size: -; d_call: -; cdr3_aa: ASSSEQGGGEKLF
v_call: TRBV18; cdr3_length: 13; clone_size: -; d_call: TRBD1; cdr3_aa: ASSLGQGRGNTIY
v_call: TRBV11-1; cdr3_length: 14; clone_size: -; d_call: -; cdr3_aa: ASSLRGTIYTGELF